This is a list of T cell receptor beta chains from one sample in a study of blood T cells in healthy people across ages. TCRdb ran MiXCR on the 5' RACE reads and lists one entry per CDR3 protein. This table holds hundreds of thousands of distinct CDR3 sequences, more than 20% found once. These same data were also listed under a study on T cells of mothers and their children.

The sequenced sample was blood. The receptors shown here come from a boy younger than 18 in good health. CDR3s leave out the opening cysteine and the closing phenylalanine or tryptophan. Fields, in order: V gene, J gene, CDR3 protein.

V gene: TRBV11-2; J gene: TRBJ1-4; CDR3 protein: ASSSWTGGNEKLF
V gene: TRBV5-1; J gene: TRBJ2-5; CDR3 protein: ASSFGQGQEQY
V gene: TRBV6-1; J gene: TRBJ1-4; CDR3 protein: ASHSEGLGEKLF
V gene: TRBV7-2; J gene: TRBJ2-1; CDR3 protein: ASSGESGVFVDEQF
V gene: TRBV5-1; J gene: NA; CDR3 protein: ASSWTSGGTYEQY
V gene: TRBV12-3/TRBV12-4; J gene: TRBJ2-1; CDR3 protein: ASSLGQGPYDEQF
V gene: TRBV15; J gene: TRBJ2-1; CDR3 protein: ATSGQGYYNEQF
V gene: TRBV20-1; J gene: TRBJ2-3; CDR3 protein: SAETGTTDTQY
V gene: TRBV6-5; J gene: TRBJ1-2; CDR3 protein: ASSYGPEGDGDLHSYGYT
V gene: TRBV13; J gene: TRBJ2-5; CDR3 protein: ASSSRGRGETQY
V gene: TRBV29-1; J gene: TRBJ2-1; CDR3 protein: SVVVREGSYNEQF
V gene: TRBV20-1; J gene: TRBJ2-1; CDR3 protein: SAKTVGRLYNEQF
V gene: TRBV6-1; J gene: TRBJ2-4; CDR3 protein: ASSFQGRGAIAKNIQY
V gene: TRBV5-1; J gene: TRBJ2-5; CDR3 protein: ASSSDSVQETQY
V gene: TRBV7-2; J gene: TRBJ2-5; CDR3 protein: ASSPGALAAQETQY
V gene: TRBV29-1; J gene: TRBJ2-1; CDR3 protein: SVEEGQSYNEQF
V gene: TRBV19; J gene: TRBJ2-2; CDR3 protein: ASSIARRTSGNTGELF
V gene: TRBV19; J gene: TRBJ2-1; CDR3 protein: ASSLGGVSYNKQF
V gene: TRBV27; J gene: TRBJ1-2; CDR3 protein: ASSLMPPGSHGYT
V gene: TRBV10-3; J gene: TRBJ2-3; CDR3 protein: AIAPGPTWGVTDTQY
V gene: TRBV20-1; J gene: TRBJ2-3; CDR3 protein: SASYVGTDTQY
V gene: TRBV29-1; J gene: TRBJ2-3; CDR3 protein: SVRGPGPDTQY
V gene: TRBV5-1; J gene: TRBJ2-1; CDR3 protein: ASSLRDGTFNEQF
V gene: TRBV11-2; J gene: TRBJ2-5; CDR3 protein: ASSSGLAGTWTQY
V gene: TRBV2; J gene: TRBJ1-5; CDR3 protein: ASSPQRNQPQH
V gene: TRBV7-3; J gene: TRBJ2-1; CDR3 protein: ASSFSGASYNEQF
V gene: TRBV20-1; J gene: TRBJ1-1; CDR3 protein: SARVGPVLNTEAF
V gene: TRBV9; J gene: TRBJ1-4; CDR3 protein: ASSADLPSLQGAVEKLF
V gene: TRBV6-6; J gene: TRBJ2-1; CDR3 protein: ASSWDSNNEQF
V gene: TRBV2; J gene: TRBJ2-1; CDR3 protein: ASVRTSGNNEQF
V gene: TRBV4-1; J gene: TRBJ2-1; CDR3 protein: ASRDLAGVYNEQF
V gene: TRBV7-2; J gene: TRBJ2-3; CDR3 protein: ASSLRRTSGRNTDTQY
V gene: TRBV5-1; J gene: NA; CDR3 protein: ASSLEKGEQY
V gene: TRBV20-1; J gene: TRBJ2-7; CDR3 protein: SAPPVGRSSYEQY
V gene: TRBV29-1; J gene: TRBJ2-3; CDR3 protein: SVVVRETDTQY
V gene: TRBV28; J gene: TRBJ2-1; CDR3 protein: ASSLRGDISYNEQF
V gene: TRBV6-2/TRBV6-3; J gene: TRBJ1-5; CDR3 protein: ASRGQLYSNQPQH
V gene: TRBV28; J gene: TRBJ1-4; CDR3 protein: ASSRRGLTTNEKLF
V gene: TRBV7-2; J gene: TRBJ2-5; CDR3 protein: ASSLYPSGVETQY
V gene: TRBV7-3; J gene: TRBJ2-3; CDR3 protein: ASSKDSTDTQY
V gene: TRBV11-2; J gene: TRBJ1-1; CDR3 protein: ASSLDDGTEAF
V gene: TRBV3-1; J gene: TRBJ2-3; CDR3 protein: ASRPPTSGDNTDTQY
V gene: TRBV14; J gene: TRBJ2-2; CDR3 protein: ASSQVFGTTNTGELF
V gene: TRBV12-3/TRBV12-4; J gene: TRBJ1-3; CDR3 protein: ASSLILDRAGNTIY
V gene: TRBV3-1; J gene: TRBJ1-6; CDR3 protein: ASSPVPEAPLH
V gene: TRBV27; J gene: TRBJ2-7; CDR3 protein: ASTDPDSSYEQY
V gene: TRBV6-5; J gene: NA; CDR3 protein: ASSYIAFETQY
V gene: TRBV2; J gene: TRBJ2-5; CDR3 protein: ASGSQGRGETQY
V gene: TRBV3-1; J gene: TRBJ2-1; CDR3 protein: ASSQERGTGYNEQF
V gene: TRBV9; J gene: TRBJ2-2; CDR3 protein: ASSVAGGMAGELF